The 27 T cell receptor beta chains given below trace back to one sample, sequenced in a study of T cells in Graves' hyperthyroidism and ophthalmopathy. Template material for amplifying TCR beta CDR3 regions consisted of RNA transcripts. An initial round of RT-PCR targeting the TCR CDR3 relied on the HTBI primer set. A single record per CDR3 protein comes from TCRdb applying MiXCR to the multiplex PCR reads. The data contain around 690,000 distinct CDR3 sequences, 17% of them singletons. The sequenced material came from blood. The receptors come from a man aged 50-59 years with Graves' hyperthyroidism.

This clonotype was recorded at least ten times. The DNA for the CDR3 is TGTGCCAGCAGTTTAGGGGGCAGGGGTCTGTTTTTT. As protein: CASSLGGRGLFF. The rearrangement links TRBV28 to TRBJ1-4, with D perhaps TRBD1 (6 bases). V was pared by 2 bases and J by 14 bases, with 12 bases between. The CDR3 contains 12 residues. Germline-derived CDR1 and CDR2 are MDHEN and SYDVKM.

This sequence joins TRBV20-1 and TRBJ2-5; 8 bases agree with TRBD2. The CDR3 has 16 amino acids. CDR1 is DFQATT, CDR2 SNEGSKA, per germline (reference sequence). V lost 0 bases to trimming and J lost 2 bases; unmatched junction nucleotides: 8. As DNA, the CDR3 is TGCAGTGCTAGAGATATTCGGCGGGAGGTGCAAGAGACCCAGTACTTC. It is translated as CSARDIRREVQETQYF.

This clonotype was observed at least ten times. The chain recombines TRBV19 with TRBJ1-1; no definite D call. The CDR3 covers 15 residues. V was shortened by 4 bases and J by 5 bases, with 17 bases between the two germline ends. Looked up from germline, CDR1 is LNHDA and CDR2 is SQIVND (reference sequence). This chain's CDR3 is CASSTARDRRTEAFF. The CDR3 DNA sequence: TGTGCCAGTAGTACCGCCCGGGATCGGAGGACTGAAGCTTTCTTT.

This clonotype came up many times. This chain joins TRBV2 and TRBJ2-3, with 10 bases matching TRBD2. Germline V gene lookup returns CDR1 SNHLY and CDR2 FYNNEI. The CDR3 totals 15 residues. The junction had 8 bases not matched to a gene; V was cut back by 3 bases and J by 8 bases. Here the CDR3 reads CASSEALAGRGTQYF. The CDR3 DNA reads TGTGCCAGCAGTGAGGCACTAGCGGGGCGTGGTACGCAGTATTTT.

This clonotype was detected a few times. CDR3 in DNA: TGTGCCAGCAGCCAAGAGGTTACTAGAACAGGGGCCTACGAGCAGTACTTC. This codes for CASSQEVTRTGAYEQYF. The V and J genes are TRBV4-2 and TRBJ2-7, with 7 bases fitting TRBD1. Unmatched junction bases numbered 10, after V lost 0 bases and J lost 2 bases. Germline-derived CDR1 and CDR2 are LGHNA and YNFKEQ. This CDR3 contains 17 residues.

The chain joins TRBV5-1 to TRBJ2-7, with D possibly matching TRBD2 (6 bases). V lost 5 bases to trimming and J lost 2 bases, with 14 bases between them. There are 14 residues in the CDR3. Germline values: CDR1 SGHRS, CDR2 YFSETQ. CDR3 loop: CASRQYSGPYEQYF. The CDR3 bases are TGCGCCAGCAGACAATATAGCGGACCCTACGAGCAGTACTTC.

This clonotype was counted only a few times. The rearrangement uses TRBV12-3 or TRBV12-4 and TRBJ2-1, with TRBD2 identical over 9 bases. This CDR3 has 16 amino acids. The V segment lost 4 bases and the J segment 2 bases; nucleotides outside the gene matches: 6. The CDR3 reads CASSSRSSGTYNEQFF. The CDR3 nucleotides are TGTGCCAGCAGTTCACGTTCTAGCGGGACCTACAATGAGCAGTTCTTC.

This clonotype was detected only a few times. V gene TRBV7-9 combines with J gene TRBJ1-1; 9 bases line up with TRBD1. CDR3 size: 15 residues. With V trimmed by 7 bases and J by 1 base, 7 bases remained unmatched. CDR1 is SEHNR and CDR2 is FQNEAQ in the germline V gene (reference sequence). DNA for the CDR3: TGTGCCAGCACCGCCGGGACAGGGACGAACACTGAAGCTTTCTTT. Translation gives CASTAGTGTNTEAFF.

This clonotype was counted at least ten times. The chain couples TRBV27 to TRBJ2-5; D unresolved. The germline V and J ends were trimmed by 2 bases and 5 bases, with 12 bases remaining between them. The CDR3 totals 14 residues. CDR1 MNHEY and CDR2 SMNVEV come from the germline V gene (reference sequence). The CDR3, as DNA: TGTGCCAGCAGTTTACGAGAGTCGTGGGAGACCCAGTACTTC. As protein: CASSLRESWETQYF.

This clonotype has at least ten counts. V is TRBV28 and J is TRBJ2-3, with D unclear. V lost 3 bases and J lost 5, with 6 bases in between. CDR3 length: 12 amino acids. Germline V CDR1 and CDR2: MDHEN, SYDVKM. Here the CDR3 DNA reads TGTGCCAGCAGTTTCTCTCTAGATACGCAGTATTTT. The encoded protein is CASSFSLDTQYF.

Ten or more counts support this clonotype. The chain recombines TRBV6-1 with TRBJ1-2, with a possible D match to TRBD1 (5 bases). Trimming pared 7 bases from V and 4 bases from J, leaving 13 bases between. This CDR3 is 13 amino acids long. From germline, CDR1 is MNHNS and CDR2 SASEGT. CDR3 coding DNA: TGTGCCAGCACCCCGGGACCGATCTATGGCTACACCTTC. Translating it yields CASTPGPIYGYTF.

This clonotype was observed many times. The gene calls are TRBV5-1 and TRBJ2-3, with 10 bases identical to TRBD2. V lost 4 bases to trimming and J lost 3 bases; unmatched junction nucleotides: 5. Germline V gene sequence: CDR1 SGHRS, CDR2 YFSETQ. The CDR3 extends over 15 amino acids. The CDR3 loop is CASSTQREGTDTQYF. Here the CDR3 DNA reads TGCGCCAGCAGCACTCAGCGGGAGGGTACAGATACGCAGTATTTT.

Concerning this clonotype: This may be a read error, as it is one base from a much larger clone. V is TRBV28 and J is TRBJ1-1; tentatively, D is TRBD1 (6 bases). Germline lookup yields CDR1 MDHEN and CDR2 SYDVKM. This CDR3 is built from 12 residues. The CDR3 loop reads CTSRPQGTEAFF. The CDR3 DNA sequence: TGTACCAGCAGGCCACAGGGAACTGAAGCTTTCTTT.

This clonotype has at least ten counts. V and J are TRBV2 and TRBJ2-3; 14 bases match TRBD2. Per the germline V gene, CDR1 is SNHLY and CDR2 is FYNNEI. This CDR3 contains 19 residues. The junction had 13 bases not matched to a gene; V was cut back by 4 bases and J by 4 bases. The CDR3 sequence: CASSGGRGTSGSRPDTQYF. The CDR3 DNA is TGTGCCAGCAGTGGAGGAAGAGGGACTAGCGGGAGTCGGCCAGATACGCAGTATTTT.

This clonotype was counted a few times. This chain connects TRBV6-2 or TRBV6-3 to TRBJ1-2, with D unclear. Germline-derived CDR1 and CDR2 are MNHEY and SVGEGT. The V and J ends lost 6 bases and 2 bases respectively, with 13 bases between them. The CDR3 is 14 residues long. The CDR3 nucleotides read TGTGCCAGCAGCCCCGCCCAGCCCAACTATGGCTACACCTTC. Its translation: CASSPAQPNYGYTF.

This clonotype appeared many times. The J gene is TRBJ1-1, the V gene TRBV6-1; D gene uncertain. Germline V CDR1 and CDR2: MNHNS, SASEGT. The CDR3 spans 16 residues. The V end lost 8 bases, the J end lost 5 bases, and 24 bases lay between the germline ends. CDR3 sequence: CASGSGLQEGGTEAFF. In DNA, the CDR3 is TGTGCCAGCGGGAGTGGGTTGCAGGAGGGAGGTACTGAAGCTTTCTTT.

At least ten counts were recorded for this clonotype. The chain employs TRBV5-1 and TRBJ1-1, with a weak D call TRBD1 (6 bases). Germline V lookup: CDR1 SGHRS, CDR2 YFSETQ. Trimming pared 1 base from V and 0 bases from J, leaving 16 bases between. CDR3 size: 17 residues. The CDR3 sequence is CASSLSTGTNLNTEAFF. The DNA of the CDR3 is TGCGCCAGCAGCTTGTCAACCGGGACAAATTTGAACACTGAAGCTTTCTTT.

This clonotype was seen more than once but under ten times. The chain carries TRBV2 and TRBJ2-3, with 13 bases identical to TRBD2. Germline CDR1 reads SNHLY; CDR2 reads FYNNEI. After removal of 7 bases from V and 4 bases from J, the junction contained 5 bases not matched to a gene. The CDR3 is 15 residues long. Here the CDR3 DNA reads TGTGCCAGCAAGGTGACTAGCGGGAGGTCAGATACGCAGTATTTT. It translates to CASKVTSGRSDTQYF.

CDR3 sequence reads: CASSHQGLPPGGYTF. CDR3 nucleotides: TGTGCCAGCAGTCACCAGGGGTTACCTCCGGGAGGCTACACCTTC. The rearrangement uses TRBV27 and TRBJ1-2; TRBD1 is a possible D gene (6 bases). This CDR3 contains 15 residues. Germline lookup yields CDR1 MNHEY and CDR2 SMNVEV (reference sequence). Trimming left V 5 bases short and J 8 bases short, with 21 bases between.

The chain couples TRBV6-1 to TRBJ2-7; 13 positions match TRBD2. This CDR3 contains 14 residues. CDR1 and CDR2 from the germline V gene are MNHNS and SASEGT. J was trimmed by 7 bases and V by 8 bases; bases with no gene match: 8. The CDR3 region has the DNA TGTGCCAGCGCCCCCGGGACTAGCGGGATAGAGCAGTACTTC. This codes for CASAPGTSGIEQYF.

This clonotype was counted a few times. The rearrangement links TRBV4-1 to TRBJ2-2; D gene uncertain. V lost 6 bases and J lost 5, with 7 bases in between. Germline lookup yields CDR1 MGHRA and CDR2 YSYEKL. This CDR3 has 12 amino acids. This chain's CDR3 is CASRQFTGELFF. Here the CDR3 DNA reads TGCGCCAGCAGGCAATTTACCGGGGAGCTGTTTTTT.

This clonotype was recorded at least ten times. The chain links TRBV5-1 to TRBJ1-1; 9 bases align to TRBD1. The CDR3 has 15 residues. The V segment lost 0 bases and the J segment 6 bases; nucleotides outside the gene matches: 6. Germline loops: CDR1 SGHRS, CDR2 YFSETQ. CDR3 coding DNA: TGCGCCAGCAGCTTGGTGGGACAGGGAGATTCTGAAGCTTTCTTT. The encoded protein is CASSLVGQGDSEAFF.

This clonotype showed up many times. The chain employs TRBV6-5 and TRBJ2-6, with a tentative D call TRBD2 (7 bases). CDR1 MNHEY and CDR2 SVGAGI come from the germline V gene. Between the trimmed V and J ends, which lost 2 bases and 0 bases, there was a span of 11 bases. The CDR3 sequence is 17 residues long. The CDR3: CASSYGGASSGANVLTF. In nucleotides, the CDR3 is TGTGCCAGCAGTTACGGGGGGGCGAGCTCTGGGGCCAACGTCCTGACTTTC.

This clonotype was detected many times. J is TRBJ2-3 and V is TRBV7-9; 11 positions agree with TRBD2. The CDR3 has 14 residues. In germline, CDR1 is SEHNR, CDR2 FQNEAQ (reference sequence). The V segment lost 5 bases and the J segment 6 bases; nucleotides outside the gene matches: 4. The CDR3 region has the DNA TGTGCCAGCAGCACACTAGCGGGAGTTGATACGCAGTATTTT. It yields the protein CASSTLAGVDTQYF. Combining the CDR3 with reference TRBV7-9 and TRBJ2-3 gives the whole variable domain DTGVSQNPRHKITKRGQNVTFRCDPISEHNRLYWYRQTLGQGPEFLTYFQNEAQLEKSRLLSDRFSAERPKGSFSTLEIQRTEQGDSAMYLCASSTLAGVDTQYFGPGTRLTVL.

This clonotype appeared a few times. The rearrangement joins TRBV19 to TRBJ2-3, with D unclear. The CDR3 runs 15 residues. The germline CDR1 and CDR2 sequences are LNHDA and SQIVND (reference sequence). Trimming stripped 2 bases from V and 0 bases from J, with 9 bases between. In DNA form, the CDR3 reads TGTGCCAGTAGTATAACGGCTAGAAGCACAGATACGCAGTATTTT. It specifies CASSITARSTDTQYF.

This clonotype was found many times. The chain carries TRBV20-1 and TRBJ1-5; D possibly corresponds to TRBD1 (5 bases). The CDR3 extends over 15 amino acids. Germline V lookup: CDR1 DFQATT, CDR2 SNEGSKA (reference sequence). Trimming removed 3 bases from V and 3 bases from J, with 15 bases in between. Written as DNA, the CDR3 is TGCAGTGCTAGGGGGGACGGAATCCACAATCAGCCCCAGCATTTT. This encodes CSARGDGIHNQPQHF.

Ten or more counts support this clonotype. The J gene is TRBJ2-1, the V gene TRBV11-3; TRBD2 aligns across 14 bases. Per germline, CDR1 SGHNT and CDR2 YENEEA. The V gene end was trimmed by 4 bases and the J gene end by 7 bases; junction bases not matched to a gene: 12. The CDR3 is 18 amino acids. CDR3 bases: TGTGCCAGCAGCTCGCCCCCTGGGACTAGCGGGAGAGGGAATGAGCAGTTCTTC. It specifies CASSSPPGTSGRGNEQFF.